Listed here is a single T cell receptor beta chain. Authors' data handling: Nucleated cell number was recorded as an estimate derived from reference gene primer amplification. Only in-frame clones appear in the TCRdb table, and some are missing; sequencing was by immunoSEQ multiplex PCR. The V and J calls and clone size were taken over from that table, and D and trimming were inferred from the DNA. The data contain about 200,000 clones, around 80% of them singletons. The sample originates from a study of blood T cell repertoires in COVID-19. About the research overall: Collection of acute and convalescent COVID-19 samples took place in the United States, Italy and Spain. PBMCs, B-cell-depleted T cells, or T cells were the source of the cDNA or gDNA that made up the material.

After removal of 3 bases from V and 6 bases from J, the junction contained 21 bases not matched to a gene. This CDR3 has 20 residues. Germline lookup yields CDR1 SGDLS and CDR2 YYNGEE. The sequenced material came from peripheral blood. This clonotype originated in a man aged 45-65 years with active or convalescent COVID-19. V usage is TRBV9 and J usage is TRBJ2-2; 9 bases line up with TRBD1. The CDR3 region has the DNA TGTGCCAGCAGCGACGCACCGGGACAGGGTAACTTAGGCTTCGCCGGGGAGCTGTTTTTT. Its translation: CASSDAPGQGNLGFAGELFF.